Shown below are 16 T cell receptor beta chains from a single sample sequenced in a study of T cell responses to AZD1222 COVID-19 vaccine. Assay: immunoSEQ multiplex PCR; the TCRdb copy retains only in-frame clones and omits some. The sample records roughly 99,000 clones, roughly 90% being singletons. Here the sequenced sample was peripheral blood, taken 28 days after the second AZD1222 dose. The receptors here all came from an adult who received the AZD1222 COVID-19 vaccine.

The chain carries TRBV28 and TRBJ1-5; perhaps TRBD1 as D (5 bases). This CDR3 contains 19 residues. V dropped 2 bases and J dropped 6 bases, with 26 bases sitting between them. CDR1 is MDHEN, CDR2 SYDVKM, per germline. Here the CDR3 reads CASSLLWGIFEGRIQPQHF. In DNA form, the CDR3 reads TGTGCCAGCAGTTTACTATGGGGGATTTTTGAGGGCAGGATTCAGCCCCAGCATTTT.

This chain connects TRBV7-9 to TRBJ1-1, with TRBD1 as a possible D gene (5 bases). CDR1 SEHNR and CDR2 FQNEAQ come from the germline V gene (reference sequence). This CDR3 region has 13 residues. V was cut by 7 bases and J by 4 bases, with 13 bases left in between. The CDR3 DNA is TGTGCCAGCACCCCTACCGGGGGCACTGAAGCTTTCTTT. This codes for CASTPTGGTEAFF. Full variable domain (rest looked up from reference TRBV7-9 and TRBJ1-1): DTGVSQNPRHKITKRGQNVTFRCDPISEHNRLYWYRQTLGQGPEFLTYFQNEAQLEKSRLLSDRFSAERPKGSFSTLEIQRTEQGDSAMYLCASTPTGGTEAFFGQGTRLTVV.

The chain recombines TRBV5-4 with TRBJ2-3; tentative D call: TRBD2 (6 bases). The CDR3 extends over 16 amino acids. The germline gives CDR1 SGHNT, CDR2 YYREEE (reference sequence). V was shortened by 4 bases and J by 6 bases, with 21 bases between the two germline ends. DNA for the CDR3: TGTGCCAGCAGCAGGGCGGTTAGCGGTAGAGCGGATACGCAGTATTTT. Amino acids: CASSRAVSGRADTQYF.

CDR3 in DNA: TGTGCCAGCTCACCCCGGTCGGAAGATGGGGGTGGCTACACCTTC. Translation gives CASSPRSEDGGGYTF. The rearrangement joins TRBV18 to TRBJ1-2; D perhaps matches TRBD1 (5 bases). Trimming pared 3 bases from V and 7 bases from J, leaving 18 bases between. The CDR3 sequence is 15 residues long. Germline lookup yields CDR1 KGHSH and CDR2 LQKENI.

The rearrangement joins TRBV19 to TRBJ2-1; 10 bases fit TRBD2. CDR3 length: 16 amino acids. The germline V gene encodes CDR1 LNHDA and CDR2 SQIVND (reference sequence). Trimming cost V 3 bases and J 3 bases; bases outside gene matches: 5. DNA of the CDR3: TGTGCCAGTAGTATTCTAGCGGGAGTTAGCTACAATGAGCAGTTCTTC. This translates into CASSILAGVSYNEQFF.

The rearrangement joins TRBV11-2 to TRBJ2-7; weak D call: TRBD2 (5 bases). Trimming left V 1 base short and J 4 bases short, with 20 bases between. This CDR3 has 17 amino acids. CDR1 and CDR2 (germline): SGHAT, FQNNGV. The CDR3 region has the DNA TGTGCCAGCAGCTTAGTTGTTGATGGAGGCTACTCTTACGAGCAGTACTTC. It yields the protein CASSLVVDGGYSYEQYF.

The V call is TRBV11-2, the J call TRBJ2-7; 8 nucleotides align to TRBD1. Germline V gene sequence: CDR1 SGHAT, CDR2 FQNNGV. The V and J ends lost 2 bases and 4 bases, in that order; junction bases with no gene match: 10. The CDR3 loop spans 16 amino acids. The CDR3 DNA reads TGTGCCAGCAGCTTAAGTGCCGCCGGGACAGGATACGAGCAGTACTTC. Amino acid sequence: CASSLSAAGTGYEQYF.

The chain has TRBV5-6 and TRBJ2-1; 12 bases fit TRBD2. The V segment lost 5 bases and the J segment 10 bases; nucleotides outside the gene matches: 19. This CDR3 is 18 amino acids long. Germline values: CDR1 SGHDT, CDR2 YYEEEE. The CDR3 here is CASSLAWERPSGRAEQFF. The CDR3 region has the DNA TGTGCCAGCAGTCTGGCTTGGGAGCGCCCTAGCGGGAGGGCCGAGCAGTTCTTC. Filled out from reference TRBV5-6 and TRBJ2-1, the complete variable domain reads DAGVTQSPTHLIKTRGQQVTLRCSPKSGHDTVSWYQQALGQGPQFIFQYYEEEERQRGNFPDRFSGHQFPNYSSELNVNALLLGDSALYLCASSLAWERPSGRAEQFFGPGTRLTVL.

This clone was seen more than once but under ten times. This chain joins TRBV7-9 and TRBJ1-1; 7 bases line up with TRBD1. Germline assignment: CDR1 SEHNR and CDR2 FQNEAQ (reference sequence). Trimming cost V 5 bases and J 0 bases; bases outside gene matches: 6. The CDR3 consists of 15 residues. Here the CDR3 reads CASSTDRPMNTEAFF. Written as DNA, the CDR3 is TGTGCCAGCAGCACGGACAGGCCTATGAACACTGAAGCTTTCTTT.

The V gene is TRBV19, the J gene TRBJ1-5; 7 nucleotides agree with TRBD1. Germline loops: CDR1 LNHDA, CDR2 SQIVND (reference sequence). The V and J ends lost 6 bases and 2 bases, in that order; junction bases with no gene match: 10. The length of the CDR3 is 16 residues. CDR3 in DNA: TGTGCCAGTAGCATCCCCGGACAGGTACGCAATCAGCCCCAGCATTTT. Its translation: CASSIPGQVRNQPQHF.

This clone came up once. This chain links TRBV6-5 with TRBJ2-1; the match to TRBD2 covers 8 bases. CDR3 size: 13 residues. Trimming cost V 5 bases and J 6 bases; bases outside gene matches: 3. The germline CDR1 and CDR2 sequences are MNHEY and SVGAGI. The CDR3: CASSPGGTNEQFF. CDR3 sequence (DNA): TGTGCCAGCAGTCCGGGGGGGACCAATGAGCAGTTCTTC.

The chain uses TRBV6-4 and TRBJ2-1; TRBD2 is a possible D gene (5 bases). The CDR3 totals 16 residues. V lost 1 base and J 0 bases, leaving 10 bases between the germline ends. Germline assignment: CDR1 MRHNA and CDR2 SNTAGT. CDR3 sequence: CASSDFGNSSYNEQFF. The CDR3 bases are TGTGCCAGCAGTGACTTCGGGAACAGCTCCTACAATGAGCAGTTCTTC.

The V call is TRBV19, the J call TRBJ1-5; 8 nucleotides agree with TRBD1. Trimming removed 9 bases from V and 2 bases from J; junction bases left unmatched: 6. The germline V gene encodes CDR1 LNHDA and CDR2 SQIVND (reference sequence). The CDR3 sequence is 14 residues long. CDR3 in amino acids: CARRDRGCNQPQHF. In DNA form, the CDR3 reads TGTGCCAGGCGTGACAGGGGTTGCAATCAGCCCCAGCATTTT.

This chain's CDR3 is CASSQGLAGGMETQYF. The CDR3 DNA reads TGCGCCAGCAGCCAGGGACTAGCGGGAGGGATGGAGACCCAGTACTTC. This sequence joins TRBV4-1 and TRBJ2-5; TRBD2 aligns across 16 bases. Germline CDR1 MGHRA, CDR2 YSYEKL. CDR3 size: 16 residues. J was trimmed by 5 bases and V by 3 bases; bases with no gene match: 3.

This chain joins TRBV27 and TRBJ2-7, with a possible D match to TRBD2 (5 bases). The CDR3 runs 14 residues. V was clipped by 3 bases and J by 0 bases, with 9 bases between them. The germline CDR1 and CDR2 sequences are MNHEY and SMNVEV (reference sequence). The CDR3 bases are TGTGCCAGCAGTTTCTCCCGGGGCTCCTACGAGCAGTACTTC. This gives the protein CASSFSRGSYEQYF.

The V gene is TRBV5-5, the J gene TRBJ2-1, with TRBD2 matching over 11 bases. The CDR3 is 16 amino acids. In germline, CDR1 is SGHKS, CDR2 YYEKEE (reference sequence). With V trimmed by 4 bases and J by 3 bases, 6 bases remained unmatched. Written as DNA, the CDR3 is TGTGCCAGCAGCGGACCCGGGACTAGCGGCTACAATGAGCAGTTCTTC. It translates to CASSGPGTSGYNEQFF.